This TCR beta chain was profiled in a study of identical twins. CDR1 is DFQATT, CDR2 SNEGSKA, per germline (reference sequence). The CDR3 sequence is 15 residues long. V was clipped by 5 bases and J by 4 bases, with 21 bases between them. Study findings and constraints: The abundant beta clonotypes from cord blood had fewer insertions, and memory repertoires had none of this.

The table lists this clonotype with many counts. Its antigen is currently unknown. TCRdb itself ran the 5' RACE reads through MiXCR, one entry per CDR3 protein. The sample has fewer than 250,000 distinct CDR3 sequences, 7.5% seen once. These data also featured in a second study, about yellow fever vaccine responses in identical twins.

The clonotype originates from a woman under 30 in good health. This sequence joins TRBV20-1 and TRBJ2-7; D remains ambiguous. Sequencing was performed on memory (CD45RO+) T cells sorted from blood. As DNA, the CDR3 is TGCAGTGCTCGACCTTCAGGCAGGACCTTTTACGAGCAGTACTTC. It encodes CSARPSGRTFYEQYF.